These 27 T cell receptor beta chains were sequenced from one sample in a study of T cell responses to AZD1222 COVID-19 vaccine. Measured with immunoSEQ multiplex PCR; TCRdb has only the in-frame clones, and not every one. Of 130,000 to 150,000 clones in the sample, about nine tenths were seen once. The sample in question was peripheral blood, obtained on day 0 of AZD1222 vaccination. The receptors here all came from an adult in good health.

This chain uses TRBV6-4 with TRBJ2-1; D is perhaps TRBD2 (5 bases). The CDR3 length is 19 residues. Germline V gene sequence: CDR1 MRHNA, CDR2 SNTAGT. Deletions cut 2 bases from V and 0 bases from J, with 20 bases between. The CDR3 nucleotides are TGTGCCAGCAGTGACATCCCTGCTTCCCTAGCTCACTCCTACAATGAGCAGTTCTTC. It yields the protein CASSDIPASLAHSYNEQFF.

The genes are TRBV27 and TRBJ2-5; TRBD1 agrees at 7 bases. The CDR3 is 14 residues long. Looked up from germline, CDR1 is MNHEY and CDR2 is SMNVEV (reference sequence). The J segment lost 5 bases and the V segment lost 2 bases, leaving 5 bases of the junction unmatched. Written as DNA, the CDR3 is TGTGCCAGCAGTTTACGACAGGGTTGGGAGACCCAGTACTTC. It codes for CASSLRQGWETQYF.

The rearrangement uses TRBV5-1 and TRBJ1-1; the D is unclear. Germline V gene data show CDR1 as SGHRS and CDR2 as YFSETQ. V lost 1 base, J lost 8 bases, and 9 bases lay in between. CDR3 length equals 12 residues. The CDR3 here is CASSLLSGEAFF. In nucleotides, the CDR3 is TGCGCCAGCAGCTTGTTGAGCGGGGAAGCTTTCTTT.

The genes are TRBV4-2 and TRBJ2-1; D unclear. The CDR3 is 14 residues long. Germline CDR1 reads LGHNA; CDR2 reads YNFKEQ. Trimming pared 0 bases from V and 4 bases from J, leaving 7 bases between. CDR3 in amino acids: CASSQDTAYNEQFF. The CDR3 DNA is TGTGCCAGCAGCCAAGATACCGCGTACAATGAGCAGTTCTTC.

The V and J genes are TRBV12-3 or TRBV12-4 and TRBJ2-7; D is unresolved. The CDR3 has 13 amino acids. Trimming cost V 0 bases and J 0 bases, with 3 bases left between them. In DNA form, the CDR3 reads TGTGCCAGCAGTTTAGCCCCCTCCTACGAGCAGTACTTC. Translation gives CASSLAPSYEQYF.

This clone was seen once. The rearrangement joins TRBV2 to TRBJ1-6; D not resolved. The CDR3 extends over 14 amino acids. Germline V gene data show CDR1 as SNHLY and CDR2 as FYNNEI. The V gene lost 4 bases and the J gene lost 6 bases, with 10 bases spanning the gap. Here the CDR3 DNA reads TGTGCCAGCAGTGCGGGGTTTCTTAATTCACCCCTCCACTTT. This sequence encodes CASSAGFLNSPLHF.

The chain combines TRBV6-1 with TRBJ1-1; D is perhaps TRBD1 (6 bases). The V end was cut by 2 bases, the J end by 9 bases, with 25 bases between. Per the germline V gene, CDR1 is MNHNS and CDR2 is SASEGT. The CDR3 has 17 residues. Here the CDR3 reads CASSESGQGQGRVKAFF. The CDR3 region has the DNA TGTGCCAGCAGTGAAAGTGGCCAGGGTCAGGGGAGGGTAAAAGCTTTCTTT.

The rearrangement joins TRBV9 to TRBJ2-6; tentatively, D is TRBD1 or TRBD2 (7 bases each). Germline assignment: CDR1 SGDLS and CDR2 YYNGEE. The CDR3 extends over 18 amino acids. Trimming cost V 3 bases and J 4 bases, with 20 bases left between them. DNA of the CDR3: TGTGCCAGCAGCGAGCGGGACAGTTCCTTTAGAGGGGCCAACGTCCTGACTTTC. Translating gives CASSERDSSFRGANVLTF. Combining the CDR3 with reference TRBV9 and TRBJ2-6 gives the whole variable domain DSGVTQTPKHLITATGQRVTLRCSPRSGDLSVYWYQQSLDQGLQFLIQYYNGEERAKGNILERFSAQQFPDLHSELNLSSLELGDSALYFCASSERDSSFRGANVLTFGAGSRLTVL.

The chain combines TRBV6-5 with TRBJ1-3; D is undetermined. The V gene's germline CDR1 is MNHEY and CDR2 SVGAGI. Trimming took 5 bases from V and 2 from J, leaving 13 bases between them. This CDR3 has 15 amino acids. CDR3 amino acids: CASSRGSRTGNTIYF. For the CDR3, the DNA is TGTGCCAGCAGTCGTGGGTCTCGGACTGGAAACACCATATATTTT.

The V gene is TRBV30, the J gene TRBJ1-2, with D maybe TRBD1 (6 bases). From germline, CDR1 is GTSNPN and CDR2 SVGIG (reference sequence). The length of the CDR3 is 14 residues. V was pared by 5 bases and J by 2 bases, with 15 bases between. This CDR3 is CAWYRVGFNYGYTF. The CDR3 DNA reads TGTGCCTGGTACAGGGTTGGGTTCAACTATGGCTACACCTTC.

The chain is built from TRBV2 and TRBJ1-2, with 7 bases aligning to TRBD1. V shed 8 bases, J shed 3 bases, and the junction held 9 bases outside the gene matches. The CDR3 consists of 14 residues. Germline V CDR1 and CDR2: SNHLY, FYNNEI. The CDR3 region has the DNA TGTGCCAGCCTACGGGACAGCCAAGACTATGGCTACACCTTC. It yields the protein CASLRDSQDYGYTF.

This sequence joins TRBV27 and TRBJ2-1; D perhaps matches TRBD2 (5 bases). The CDR3 spans 14 residues. Germline V CDR1 and CDR2: MNHEY, SMNVEV (reference sequence). Between the trimmed V and J ends, which lost 4 bases and 6 bases, there was a span of 13 bases. Here the CDR3 DNA reads TGTGCCAGCAGTTGGGGTACTAGGACCAATGAGCAGTTCTTC. Translation gives CASSWGTRTNEQFF.

The rearrangement uses TRBV5-4 and TRBJ1-4; D remains ambiguous. Germline loops: CDR1 SGHNT, CDR2 YYREEE (reference sequence). This CDR3 has 15 residues. Between the trimmed V and J ends, which lost 1 base and 0 bases, there was a span of 7 bases. The CDR3 region is CASSLRSATNEKLFF. The CDR3 region has the DNA TGTGCCAGCAGCTTGAGGTCCGCAACTAATGAAAAACTGTTTTTT.

This chain uses TRBV7-9 with TRBJ1-4, with D unresolved. Per germline, CDR1 SEHNR and CDR2 FQNEAQ (reference sequence). The V and J ends lost 4 bases and 1 base respectively, with 10 bases between them. This CDR3 contains 15 residues. CDR3 in amino acids: CASSSVTLTNEKLFF. The DNA of the CDR3 is TGTGCCAGCAGCTCAGTGACCTTAACTAATGAAAAACTGTTTTTT. Full variable domain (missing parts from reference TRBV7-9 and TRBJ1-4): DTGVSQNPRHKITKRGQNVTFRCDPISEHNRLYWYRQTLGQGPEFLTYFQNEAQLEKSRLLSDRFSAERPKGSFSTLEIQRTEQGDSAMYLCASSSVTLTNEKLFFGSGTQLSVL.

This clone was seen a single time. The CDR3 reads CASSNEGTNEQFF. The CDR3 DNA reads TGTGCCAGCAGTAATGAGGGTACCAATGAGCAGTTCTTC. The chain is built from TRBV2 and TRBJ2-1, with D perhaps TRBD2 (5 bases). The CDR3 is 13 amino acids. Trimming left V 5 bases short and J 6 bases short, with 11 bases between. The germline V gene encodes CDR1 SNHLY and CDR2 FYNNEI.

The CDR3 reads CATSRDSYEQYF. In nucleotides, the CDR3 is TGTGCCACCAGCAGGGACAGTTACGAGCAGTACTTC. This sequence joins TRBV15 and TRBJ2-7, with D perhaps matching TRBD1 (6 bases). V dropped 3 bases and J dropped 4 bases, with 7 bases sitting between them. Germline values: CDR1 LNHNV, CDR2 YYDKDF (reference sequence). The CDR3 is made up of 12 amino acids.

The chain uses TRBV9 and TRBJ1-4, with 8 bases aligning to TRBD1. Trimming cost V 4 bases and J 0 bases; bases outside gene matches: 2. Germline CDR1 and CDR2: SGDLS and YYNGEE. CDR3 length equals 15 residues. CDR3 in amino acids: CASSLQGATNEKLFF. In DNA form, the CDR3 reads TGTGCCAGCAGCCTACAGGGGGCAACTAATGAAAAACTGTTTTTT.

The J gene is TRBJ1-6, the V gene TRBV11-3; D unclear. This CDR3 has 13 amino acids. Per germline, CDR1 SGHNT and CDR2 YENEEA. The V gene lost 6 bases and the J gene lost 8 bases, with 11 bases spanning the gap. The CDR3 protein is CASSSNPDSPLHF. The CDR3 bases are TGTGCCAGCAGTTCCAATCCTGATTCACCCCTCCACTTT.

V and J are TRBV6-5 and TRBJ1-2, with TRBD1 matching 7 bases. The trim removed 4 bases at V and 3 bases at J, leaving 5 bases unmatched. This CDR3 contains 14 residues. Germline CDR1 is MNHEY and CDR2 is SVGAGI. This chain's CDR3 is CASSSTGADYGYTF. In DNA, the CDR3 is TGTGCCAGCAGTTCCACAGGGGCCGACTATGGCTACACCTTC.

The chain combines TRBV6-5 with TRBJ2-2; TRBD2 matches at 10 bases. V was clipped by 4 bases and J by 3 bases; unmatched bases: 2. The CDR3 runs 15 residues. CDR1 is MNHEY and CDR2 is SVGAGI in the germline V gene. The DNA of the CDR3 is TGTGCCAGCAGTTGGACTAGCGGATACACCGGGGAGCTGTTTTTT. This translates into CASSWTSGYTGELFF.

This sequence joins TRBV5-1 and TRBJ2-3, with D maybe TRBD1 (6 bases). Deletions cut 2 bases from V and 9 bases from J, with 13 bases between. The CDR3 length is 13 residues. The germline CDR1 and CDR2 sequences are SGHRS and YFSETQ. The CDR3 coding sequence is TGCGCCAGCAGCTTAACAGGGCTAGAGACGCAGTATTTT. Protein sequence: CASSLTGLETQYF. Full variable domain (remainder filled in from reference TRBV5-1 and TRBJ2-3): KAGVTQTPRYLIKTRGQQVTLSCSPISGHRSVSWYQQTPGQGLQFLFEYFSETQRNKGNFPGRFSGRQFSNSRSEMNVSTLELGDSALYLCASSLTGLETQYFGPGTRLTVL.

The rearrangement joins TRBV12-5 to TRBJ1-3; D unclear. The CDR3 consists of 11 residues. Germline CDR1 reads LGHNT; CDR2 reads FRNRAP. Trimming removed 5 bases at V and 4 bases at J, with 3 bases between. The CDR3: CASGPGNTIYF. CDR3 nucleotides: TGTGCTAGTGGTCCAGGAAACACCATATATTTT.

CDR3 protein: CASSPKGQGASNEQYF. CDR3 DNA: TGTGCCAGCTCACCTAAGGGACAGGGGGCGAGTAACGAGCAGTACTTC. V usage is TRBV18 and J usage is TRBJ2-7; 12 nucleotides agree with TRBD1. Losses at the gene ends were 3 bases for V and 5 bases for J; bases not matched to a gene: 8. The CDR3 is made up of 16 amino acids. The germline V gene has CDR1 KGHSH and CDR2 LQKENI.

The CDR3 coding sequence is TGCGCCAGCGGGTCCCAGAGCTCCTACAATGAGCAGTTCTTC. Translating it yields CASGSQSSYNEQFF. The chain employs TRBV5-1 and TRBJ2-1; D uncertain. Per germline, CDR1 SGHRS and CDR2 YFSETQ. V dropped 7 bases and J dropped 0 bases, with 11 bases sitting between them. The CDR3 is 14 amino acids.

The chain combines TRBV7-3 with TRBJ2-1, with a tentative D call TRBD2 (5 bases). The CDR3 runs to 15 residues. The V and J ends lost 0 bases and 7 bases respectively, with 13 bases between them. Germline V gene lookup returns CDR1 SGHTA and CDR2 FQGTGA. The CDR3 sequence: CASSLTVGSGNEQFF. In DNA, the CDR3 is TGTGCCAGCAGCTTAACTGTGGGGTCGGGGAATGAGCAGTTCTTC. The variable domain in full, completed from reference TRBV7-3 and TRBJ2-1, reads GAGVSQTPSNKVTEKGKYVELRCDPISGHTALYWYRQSLGQGPEFLIYFQGTGAADDSGLPNDRFFAVRPEGSVSTLKIQRTERGDSAVYLCASSLTVGSGNEQFFGPGTRLTVL.

V and J are TRBV10-3 and TRBJ2-1; 10 bases map to TRBD2. J lost 0 bases, V lost 6 bases, and 5 bases had no gene match. There are 16 residues in the CDR3. Per the germline V gene, CDR1 is ENHRY and CDR2 is SYGVKD. Here the CDR3 reads CAISGTSASSYNEQFF. The CDR3, as DNA: TGTGCCATCAGCGGGACTAGCGCGAGCTCCTACAATGAGCAGTTCTTC.

The chain is built from TRBV6-5 and TRBJ1-6, with a tentative D call TRBD1 (6 bases). Trimming stripped 6 bases from V and 7 bases from J, with 16 bases between. This CDR3 contains 15 residues. Germline V gene lookup returns CDR1 MNHEY and CDR2 SVGAGI. The CDR3 spells CASRGTTGLNSPLHF. In DNA, the CDR3 is TGTGCCAGCAGGGGAACCACAGGGCTCAATTCACCCCTCCACTTT.